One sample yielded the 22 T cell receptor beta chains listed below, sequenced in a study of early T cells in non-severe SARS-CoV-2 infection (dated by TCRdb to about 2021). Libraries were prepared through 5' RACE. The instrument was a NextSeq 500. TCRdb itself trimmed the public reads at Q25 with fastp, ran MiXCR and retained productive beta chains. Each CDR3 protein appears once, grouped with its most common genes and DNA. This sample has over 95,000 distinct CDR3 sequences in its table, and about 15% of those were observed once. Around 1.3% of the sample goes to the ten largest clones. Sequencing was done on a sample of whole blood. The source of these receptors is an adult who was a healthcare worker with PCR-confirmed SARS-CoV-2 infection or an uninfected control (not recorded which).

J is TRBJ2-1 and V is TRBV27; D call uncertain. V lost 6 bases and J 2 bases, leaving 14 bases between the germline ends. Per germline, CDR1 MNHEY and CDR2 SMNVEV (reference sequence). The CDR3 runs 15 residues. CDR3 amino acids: CASSLKYEAYNEQFF. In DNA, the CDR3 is TGTGCCAGCAGCTTGAAATATGAAGCCTACAATGAGCAGTTCTTC.

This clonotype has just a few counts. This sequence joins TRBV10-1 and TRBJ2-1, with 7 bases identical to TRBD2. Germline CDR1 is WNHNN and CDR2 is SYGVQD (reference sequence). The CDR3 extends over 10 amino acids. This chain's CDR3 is CSNGGNEQFF. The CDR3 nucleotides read TGCTCTAACGGGGGGAATGAGCAGTTCTTC.

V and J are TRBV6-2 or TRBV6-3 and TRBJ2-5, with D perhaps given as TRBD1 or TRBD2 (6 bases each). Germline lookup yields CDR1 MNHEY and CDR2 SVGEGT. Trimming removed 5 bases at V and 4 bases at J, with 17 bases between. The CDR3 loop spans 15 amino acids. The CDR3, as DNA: TGTGCCAGCAGTCAAGAGGGGGGACTTTCAGAGACCCAGTACTTC. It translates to CASSQEGGLSETQYF.

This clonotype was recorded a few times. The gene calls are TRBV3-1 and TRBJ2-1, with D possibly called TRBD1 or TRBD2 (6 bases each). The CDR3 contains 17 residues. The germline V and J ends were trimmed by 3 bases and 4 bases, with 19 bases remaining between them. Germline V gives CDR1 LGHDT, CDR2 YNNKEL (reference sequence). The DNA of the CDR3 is TGTGCCAGCAGCCAGGAACAGGGAGGCCCTATTTACAATGAGCAGTTCTTC. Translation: CASSQEQGGPIYNEQFF.

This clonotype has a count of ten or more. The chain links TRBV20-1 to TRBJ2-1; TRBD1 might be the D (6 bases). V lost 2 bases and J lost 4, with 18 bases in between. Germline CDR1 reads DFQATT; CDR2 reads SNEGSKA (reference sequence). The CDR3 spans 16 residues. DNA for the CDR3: TGCAGTGCTAGACGGGCGTCAGGGGTCCCTTACAATGAGCAGTTCTTC. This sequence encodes CSARRASGVPYNEQFF.

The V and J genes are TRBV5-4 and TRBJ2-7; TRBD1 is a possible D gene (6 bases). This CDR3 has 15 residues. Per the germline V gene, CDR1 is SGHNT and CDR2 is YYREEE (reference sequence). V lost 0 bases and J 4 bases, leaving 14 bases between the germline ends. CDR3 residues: CASSLGGQNRYEQYF. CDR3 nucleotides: TGTGCCAGCAGCTTGGGGGGGCAGAATCGGTACGAGCAGTACTTC.

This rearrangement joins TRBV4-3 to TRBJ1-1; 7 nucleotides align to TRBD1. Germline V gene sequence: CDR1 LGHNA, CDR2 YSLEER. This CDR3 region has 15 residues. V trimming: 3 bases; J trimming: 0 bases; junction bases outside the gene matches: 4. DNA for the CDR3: TGCGCCAGCAGCCAGGGACAGCCTATGAACACTGAAGCTTTCTTT. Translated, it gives CASSQGQPMNTEAFF.

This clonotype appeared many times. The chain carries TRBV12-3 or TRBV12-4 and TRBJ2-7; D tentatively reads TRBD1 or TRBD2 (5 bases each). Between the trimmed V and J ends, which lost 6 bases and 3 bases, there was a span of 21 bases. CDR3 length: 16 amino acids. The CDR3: CASSHRASGRYYEQYF. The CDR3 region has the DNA TGTGCCAGCAGCCATAGGGCTTCGGGGCGATACTACGAGCAGTACTTC.

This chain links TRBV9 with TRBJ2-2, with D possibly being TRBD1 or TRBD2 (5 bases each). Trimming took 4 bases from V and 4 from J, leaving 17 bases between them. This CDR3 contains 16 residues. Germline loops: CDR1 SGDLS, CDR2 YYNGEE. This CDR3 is CASSLRGQGGTGELFF. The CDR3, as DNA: TGTGCCAGCAGCTTACGAGGGCAGGGCGGCACCGGGGAGCTGTTTTTT.

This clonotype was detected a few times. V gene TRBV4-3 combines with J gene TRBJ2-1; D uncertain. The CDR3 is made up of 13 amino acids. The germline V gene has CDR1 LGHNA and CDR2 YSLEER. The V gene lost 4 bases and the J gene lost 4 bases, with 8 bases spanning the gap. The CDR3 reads CASSPQPYNEQFF. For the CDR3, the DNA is TGCGCCAGCAGCCCTCAACCGTACAATGAGCAGTTCTTC.

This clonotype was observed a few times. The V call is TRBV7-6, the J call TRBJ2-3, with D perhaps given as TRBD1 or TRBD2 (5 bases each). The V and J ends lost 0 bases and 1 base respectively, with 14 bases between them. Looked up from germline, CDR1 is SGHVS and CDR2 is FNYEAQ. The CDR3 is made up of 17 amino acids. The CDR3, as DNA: TGTGCCAGCAGCTTAGCTTCTGGGGGTCCTCGCACAGATACGCAGTATTTT. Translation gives CASSLASGGPRTDTQYF.

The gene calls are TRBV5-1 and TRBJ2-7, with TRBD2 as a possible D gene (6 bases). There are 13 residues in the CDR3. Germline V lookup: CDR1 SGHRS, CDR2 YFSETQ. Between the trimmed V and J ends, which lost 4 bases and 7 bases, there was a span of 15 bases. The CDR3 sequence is CASSVGTEGEQYF. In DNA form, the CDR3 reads TGCGCCAGCAGCGTGGGGACGGAGGGAGAGCAGTACTTC.

The CDR3 region has the DNA TGTGCCAGCAGTAGACATTTGGGACTAGCGGGGGACGAGCAGTACTTC. Translated: CASSRHLGLAGDEQYF. The chain links TRBV6-5 to TRBJ2-7; 14 bases map to TRBD2. The V gene's germline CDR1 is MNHEY and CDR2 SVGAGI. Trimming removed 5 bases from V and 5 bases from J; junction bases left unmatched: 8. CDR3 length equals 16 residues.

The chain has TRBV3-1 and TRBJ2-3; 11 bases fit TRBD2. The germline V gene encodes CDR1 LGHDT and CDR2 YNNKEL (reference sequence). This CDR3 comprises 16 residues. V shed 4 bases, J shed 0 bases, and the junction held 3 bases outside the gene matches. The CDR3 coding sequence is TGTGCCAGCAGCCTACTAGCGGGGGAAAGCACAGATACGCAGTATTTT. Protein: CASSLLAGESTDTQYF.

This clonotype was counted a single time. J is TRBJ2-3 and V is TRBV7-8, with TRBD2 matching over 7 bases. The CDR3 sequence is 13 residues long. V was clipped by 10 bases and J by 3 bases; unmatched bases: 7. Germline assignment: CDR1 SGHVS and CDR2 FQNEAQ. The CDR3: CAIKLASTDTQYF. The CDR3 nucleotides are TGTGCCATTAAACTAGCGTCAACAGATACGCAGTATTTT.

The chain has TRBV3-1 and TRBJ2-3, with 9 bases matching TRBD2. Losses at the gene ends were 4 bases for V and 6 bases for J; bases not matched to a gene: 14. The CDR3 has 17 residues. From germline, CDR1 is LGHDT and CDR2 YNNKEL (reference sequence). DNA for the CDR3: TGTGCCAGCAGCCCATTTTATTCCGGGACTAGCCACGATACGCAGTATTTT. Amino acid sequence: CASSPFYSGTSHDTQYF.

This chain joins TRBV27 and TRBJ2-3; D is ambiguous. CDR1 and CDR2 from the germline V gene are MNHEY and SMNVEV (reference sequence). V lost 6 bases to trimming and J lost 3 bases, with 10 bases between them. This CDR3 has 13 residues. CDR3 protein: CASSFGGTDTQYF. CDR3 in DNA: TGTGCCAGCAGCTTTGGTGGTACAGATACGCAGTATTTT.

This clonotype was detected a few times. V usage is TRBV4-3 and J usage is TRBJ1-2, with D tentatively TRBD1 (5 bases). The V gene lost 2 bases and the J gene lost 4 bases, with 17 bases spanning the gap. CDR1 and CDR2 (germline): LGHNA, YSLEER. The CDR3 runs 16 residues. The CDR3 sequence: CASSQRHRERGYGYTF. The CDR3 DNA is TGCGCCAGCAGCCAACGCCATAGGGAGAGGGGCTATGGCTACACCTTC.

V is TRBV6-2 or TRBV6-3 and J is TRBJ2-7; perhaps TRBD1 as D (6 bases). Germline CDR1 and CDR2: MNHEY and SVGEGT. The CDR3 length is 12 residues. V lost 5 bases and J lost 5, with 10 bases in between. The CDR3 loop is CASSRDNHEQYF. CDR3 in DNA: TGTGCCAGCAGTAGGGACAACCACGAGCAGTACTTC.

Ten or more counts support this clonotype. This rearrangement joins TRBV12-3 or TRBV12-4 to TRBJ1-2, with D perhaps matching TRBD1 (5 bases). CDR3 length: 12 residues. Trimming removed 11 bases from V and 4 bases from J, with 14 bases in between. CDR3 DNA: TGTGCCCTAAGGGAGGGGAGCTATGGCTACACCTTC. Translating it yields CALREGSYGYTF.

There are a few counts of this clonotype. The CDR3 region has the DNA TGTGCCAGCTCACCTAGTGGGTCCTACGAGCAGTACTTC. Protein product: CASSPSGSYEQYF. This chain uses TRBV18 with TRBJ2-7; D not certain. The germline V gene encodes CDR1 KGHSH and CDR2 LQKENI. V shed 3 bases and J shed 1 base, with 7 bases lying between them. This CDR3 contains 13 residues.

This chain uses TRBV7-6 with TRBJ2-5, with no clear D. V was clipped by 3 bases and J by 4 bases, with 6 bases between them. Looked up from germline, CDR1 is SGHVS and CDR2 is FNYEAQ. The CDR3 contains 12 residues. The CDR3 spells CASSLIRETQYF. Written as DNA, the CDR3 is TGTGCCAGCAGCTTGATTCGAGAGACCCAGTACTTC.